This passage covers 28 T cell receptor beta chains from one sample sequenced in a study of blood T cell repertoires in COVID-19. TCRdb's table, derived via immunoSEQ multiplex PCR, lists solely in-frame clones and lacks some. The sample consists of 250,000 to 350,000 clones, roughly 89% of them appearing once. The sequencing input was peripheral blood. The receptors stem from a woman aged 30 to 39 with active or convalescent COVID-19.

The rearrangement joins TRBV7-3 to TRBJ2-2; 9 bases line up with TRBD2. Germline assignment: CDR1 SGHTA and CDR2 FQGTGA. The J segment lost 3 bases and the V segment lost 5 bases, leaving 10 bases of the junction unmatched. This CDR3 has 17 amino acids. CDR3 protein: CASSHSALAGYTGELFF. The CDR3 DNA reads as TGTGCCAGCAGCCACTCAGCTCTAGCGGGGTACACCGGGGAGCTGTTTTTT.

This sequence joins TRBV7-2 and TRBJ2-7; TRBD2 aligns across 7 bases. This CDR3 spans 15 amino acids. In germline, CDR1 is SGHTA, CDR2 FQGNSA. Losses at the gene ends were 0 bases for V and 3 bases for J; bases not matched to a gene: 5. The CDR3 nucleotides read TGTGCCAGCAGCTTAGCCTCGCGGGGGATCTACGAGCAGTACTTC. Translation: CASSLASRGIYEQYF.

V and J are TRBV5-1 and TRBJ2-1, with 9 bases fitting TRBD1. The trim removed 4 bases at V and 9 bases at J, leaving 8 bases unmatched. The germline gives CDR1 SGHRS, CDR2 YFSETQ. The CDR3 contains 14 residues. The CDR3 spells CASSARTGDSEQFF. The CDR3 DNA reads TGCGCCAGCAGCGCCCGGACAGGGGATAGTGAGCAGTTCTTC. Full variable domain (missing parts from reference TRBV5-1 and TRBJ2-1): KAGVTQTPRYLIKTRGQQVTLSCSPISGHRSVSWYQQTPGQGLQFLFEYFSETQRNKGNFPGRFSGRQFSNSRSEMNVSTLELGDSALYLCASSARTGDSEQFFGPGTRLTVL.

The chain combines TRBV25-1 with TRBJ2-2, with TRBD1 matching 8 bases. This CDR3 is 14 amino acids long. With V trimmed by 5 bases and J by 5 bases, 4 bases remained unmatched. The V gene's germline CDR1 is MGHDK and CDR2 SYGVNS. The CDR3 bases are TGTGCCAGCAGTATTACAGGGGGAACCGGGGAGCTGTTTTTT. This gives the protein CASSITGGTGELFF.

The chain links TRBV11-2 to TRBJ2-5, with 8 positions matching TRBD1. The CDR3 has 13 amino acids. With V trimmed by 0 bases and J by 11 bases, 5 bases remained unmatched. Per the germline V gene, CDR1 is SGHAT and CDR2 is FQNNGV. CDR3 protein: CASSLEGRDRQYF. The CDR3 DNA is TGTGCCAGCAGCTTAGAGGGACGGGACAGGCAGTACTTC.

The gene calls are TRBV7-2 and TRBJ2-1; TRBD2 agrees at 7 bases. Losses at the gene ends were 2 bases for V and 10 bases for J; bases not matched to a gene: 5. The CDR3 spans 13 residues. CDR1 SGHTA and CDR2 FQGNSA come from the germline V gene. In nucleotides, the CDR3 is TGTGCCAGCAGCTTACGTCCAGCGGGGGAGCAGTTCTTC. Translating it yields CASSLRPAGEQFF.

V and J are TRBV28 and TRBJ2-5, with 7 bases matching TRBD1. Unmatched junction bases numbered 14, after V lost 10 bases and J lost 6 bases. Germline-derived CDR1 and CDR2 are MDHEN and SYDVKM. The CDR3 contains 14 residues. CDR3 nucleotides: TGTGCCATCTCCCCGGGACAGTCGTTCAAGACCCAGTACTTC. Translating gives CAISPGQSFKTQYF.

The chain carries TRBV12-3 or TRBV12-4 and TRBJ1-5; no clear D gene. This CDR3 is built from 13 residues. The germline V and J ends were trimmed by 3 bases and 6 bases, with 9 bases remaining between them. The CDR3 region is CASSLTGSQPQHF. The CDR3, as DNA: TGTGCCAGCAGTTTGACGGGGAGTCAGCCCCAGCATTTT.

This chain uses TRBV28 with TRBJ2-7; 7 bases fit TRBD2. J was trimmed by 9 bases and V by 6 bases; bases with no gene match: 14. The length of the CDR3 is 14 residues. Per the germline V gene, CDR1 is MDHEN and CDR2 is SYDVKM. The CDR3 sequence: CASSPIRGGAAQYF. The DNA of the CDR3 is TGTGCCAGCAGCCCAATTCGGGGAGGGGCCGCGCAGTACTTC. The complete variable domain, with remaining parts taken from reference TRBV28 and TRBJ2-7, reads DVKVTQSSRYLVKRTGEKVFLECVQDMDHENMFWYRQDPGLGLRLIYFSYDVKMKEKGDIPEGYSVSREKKERFSLILESASTNQTSMYLCASSPIRGGAAQYFGPGTRLTVT.

The V and J genes are TRBV3-1 (or the pseudogene TRBV3-2) and TRBJ1-6; no clear D. The germline gives CDR1 LGHDT, CDR2 YNNKEL (reference sequence). The length of the CDR3 is 15 residues. V was trimmed by 4 bases and J by 10 bases, leaving 17 bases between them. The CDR3 bases are TGTGCCAGCAGCCCCCAGGTTACGGTTCAATCACCCCTCCACTTT. Protein sequence: CASSPQVTVQSPLHF.

Only a few counts were recorded for this clone. The chain uses TRBV19 and TRBJ2-1, with a tentative D call TRBD2 (6 bases). The germline V and J ends were trimmed by 3 bases and 4 bases, with 28 bases remaining between them. Germline assignment: CDR1 LNHDA and CDR2 SQIVND (reference sequence). The CDR3 is 20 amino acids. Here the CDR3 reads CASSIRRGGPRPGPYNEQFF. The CDR3 DNA sequence: TGTGCCAGTAGTATTAGAAGGGGAGGACCGCGACCGGGACCTTACAATGAGCAGTTCTTC.

The chain links TRBV19 to TRBJ1-2; tentatively, D is TRBD1 (5 bases). Germline V gives CDR1 LNHDA, CDR2 SQIVND (reference sequence). The CDR3 totals 14 residues. The V and J ends lost 6 bases and 8 bases respectively, with 19 bases between them. CDR3 amino acids: CASSHTPGKDGYTF. In DNA form, the CDR3 reads TGTGCCAGTAGCCACACCCCAGGGAAGGACGGCTACACCTTC.

The CDR3 DNA reads TGTGCCAGCAGCCTTCTAGCGGGGGGGCCGGGTGAGCAGTTCTTC. This codes for CASSLLAGGPGEQFF. J is TRBJ2-1 and V is TRBV14; 12 nucleotides match TRBD2. The CDR3 has 15 amino acids. J lost 9 bases, V lost 4 bases, and 7 bases had no gene match. Per the germline V gene, CDR1 is SGHDN and CDR2 is FVKESK.

This chain links TRBV30 with TRBJ1-6, with 8 bases lining up with TRBD1. The CDR3 is 16 residues long. V trimming: 6 bases; J trimming: 5 bases; junction bases outside the gene matches: 12. Germline V gene lookup returns CDR1 GTSNPN and CDR2 SVGIG (reference sequence). The CDR3 sequence: CACTARDRTNNSPLHF. The CDR3 DNA reads as TGTGCCTGCACCGCCCGGGACAGGACGAATAATTCACCCCTCCACTTT.

The chain links TRBV25-1 to TRBJ1-1; TRBD1 agrees at 8 bases. J was trimmed by 1 base and V by 5 bases; bases with no gene match: 9. Germline loops: CDR1 MGHDK, CDR2 SYGVNS. CDR3 length: 16 amino acids. The CDR3 bases are TGTGCCAGCAGTCGACAGGGGTCGGGCTCGAACACTGAAGCTTTCTTT. This sequence encodes CASSRQGSGSNTEAFF.

This rearrangement joins TRBV5-4 to TRBJ2-1; 8 bases agree with TRBD1. The CDR3 loop spans 16 amino acids. V lost 0 bases, J lost 1 base, and 3 bases stayed unmatched. Looked up from germline, CDR1 is SGHNT and CDR2 is YYREEE (reference sequence). CDR3 loop: CASSLAGGLSYNEQFF. DNA for the CDR3: TGTGCCAGCAGCTTGGCAGGGGGCCTTTCCTACAATGAGCAGTTCTTC.

The chain employs TRBV18 and TRBJ1-1, with D perhaps matching TRBD1 (6 bases). V shed 2 bases and J shed 3 bases, with 10 bases lying between them. The CDR3 loop spans 14 amino acids. CDR1 is KGHSH and CDR2 is LQKENI in the germline V gene. Written as DNA, the CDR3 is TGTGCCAGCTCACCAGGGACAACCCACACTGAAGCTTTCTTT. Amino acid sequence: CASSPGTTHTEAFF.

The chain uses TRBV2 and TRBJ1-6, with D unclear. The CDR3 runs to 18 residues. Germline CDR1 SNHLY, CDR2 FYNNEI. V lost 1 base and J 0 bases, leaving 13 bases between the germline ends. The CDR3 DNA reads TGTGCCAGCAGTGAAGGGGCAGGTTTTAGCTCCTATAATTCACCCCTCCACTTT. Amino acid sequence: CASSEGAGFSSYNSPLHF.

CDR3 DNA: TGTGCCACCAGTGAATCCAGGGGTTTCGGAGAGACCCAGTACTTC. It yields the protein CATSESRGFGETQYF. V and J are TRBV24-1 and TRBJ2-5; perhaps TRBD1 as D (6 bases). CDR1 and CDR2 from the germline V gene are KGHDR and SFDVKD. V was clipped by 4 bases and J by 4 bases, with 15 bases between them. This CDR3 is 15 amino acids long.

The chain uses TRBV11-2 and TRBJ2-7; a weak D match, TRBD1 (7 bases). CDR1 SGHAT and CDR2 FQNNGV come from the germline V gene. This CDR3 is 14 amino acids long. V was shortened by 3 bases and J by 6 bases, with 15 bases between the two germline ends. The CDR3 spells CASSLGQWGGEQYF. Here the CDR3 DNA reads TGTGCCAGCAGCTTGGGACAGTGGGGAGGCGAGCAGTACTTC. Based on the CDR3 plus reference TRBV11-2 and TRBJ2-7, the full variable domain is EAGVAQSPRYKIIEKRQSVAFWCNPISGHATLYWYQQILGQGPKLLIQFQNNGVVDDSQLPKDRFSAERLKGVDSTLKIQPAKLEDSAVYLCASSLGQWGGEQYFGPGTRLTVT.

The chain carries TRBV3-1 (or the pseudogene TRBV3-2) and TRBJ2-3, with 10 bases that match TRBD2. The germline V gene has CDR1 LGHDT and CDR2 YNNKEL (reference sequence). With V trimmed by 1 base and J by 5 bases, 6 bases remained unmatched. This CDR3 comprises 16 residues. The CDR3 DNA reads as TGTGCCAGCAGCCAAGTTCAAACTAGCGGGGAAGATACGCAGTATTTT. It codes for CASSQVQTSGEDTQYF.

The V and J genes are TRBV6-5 and TRBJ1-3, with D unclear. From germline, CDR1 is MNHEY and CDR2 SVGAGI. Trimming left V 6 bases short and J 4 bases short, with 13 bases between. The CDR3 is 14 residues long. CDR3 residues: CASSPAGWGNTIYF. The CDR3 bases are TGTGCCAGCAGCCCAGCGGGGTGGGGAAACACCATATATTTT.

The chain recombines TRBV7-9 with TRBJ2-7, with TRBD2 identical over 14 bases. V was pared by 5 bases and J by 9 bases, with 9 bases of the junction left unmatched. Per the germline V gene, CDR1 is SEHNR and CDR2 is FQNEAQ (reference sequence). CDR3 length: 15 residues. The CDR3 region has the DNA TGTGCCAGCAGCCCTGGGACTAGCGGGGGAGTGGTGCAGTACTTC. Residues: CASSPGTSGGVVQYF.

The chain has TRBV2 and TRBJ1-1; TRBD1 matches at 8 bases. The V gene end was trimmed by 6 bases and the J gene end by 9 bases; junction bases not matched to a gene: 12. CDR3 size: 14 residues. Germline V CDR1 and CDR2: SNHLY, FYNNEI. CDR3: CASRLSGQGSKAFF. CDR3 nucleotides: TGTGCCAGCAGACTCTCAGGACAGGGTTCAAAAGCTTTCTTT.

This rearrangement joins TRBV6-2 or TRBV6-3 to TRBJ2-2; the match to TRBD2 covers 9 bases. The CDR3 contains 16 residues. Germline assignment: CDR1 MNHEY and CDR2 SVGEGT. V gave up 6 bases and J gave up 7 bases; unmatched junction bases: 12. CDR3 sequence (DNA): TGTGCCAGCAGCCCCGGACTAGCGATCAGTGGCGGGGAGCTGTTTTTT. Its translation is CASSPGLAISGGELFF.

The chain uses TRBV19 and TRBJ1-1, with D possibly TRBD1 on 6 matching bases. CDR3 length equals 16 residues. Germline V CDR1 and CDR2: LNHDA, SQIVND (reference sequence). Trimming shortened V by 2 bases and J by 6 bases, and 19 bases separated the two germline ends. The CDR3 DNA follows: TGTGCCAGTAGTATACTCCGAGGCAGGGGAGCTTCTGAAGCTTTCTTT. Translation gives CASSILRGRGASEAFF.

This chain uses TRBV15 with TRBJ1-5, with D unclear. Germline lookup yields CDR1 LNHNV and CDR2 YYDKDF (reference sequence). This CDR3 is built from 15 residues. Trimming left V 3 bases short and J 7 bases short, with 16 bases between. The CDR3: CATSRNKGVGQPQHF. The CDR3 nucleotides are TGTGCCACCAGCAGGAATAAGGGAGTTGGGCAGCCCCAGCATTTT.

The chain recombines TRBV6-5 with TRBJ1-3; D is possibly TRBD1 (5 bases). In germline, CDR1 is MNHEY, CDR2 SVGAGI. The CDR3 is 16 amino acids. Trimming removed 0 bases from V and 0 bases from J, with 9 bases in between. CDR3 loop: CASSYSWGVSGNTIYF. In DNA, the CDR3 is TGTGCCAGCAGTTACTCGTGGGGGGTCTCTGGAAACACCATATATTTT.